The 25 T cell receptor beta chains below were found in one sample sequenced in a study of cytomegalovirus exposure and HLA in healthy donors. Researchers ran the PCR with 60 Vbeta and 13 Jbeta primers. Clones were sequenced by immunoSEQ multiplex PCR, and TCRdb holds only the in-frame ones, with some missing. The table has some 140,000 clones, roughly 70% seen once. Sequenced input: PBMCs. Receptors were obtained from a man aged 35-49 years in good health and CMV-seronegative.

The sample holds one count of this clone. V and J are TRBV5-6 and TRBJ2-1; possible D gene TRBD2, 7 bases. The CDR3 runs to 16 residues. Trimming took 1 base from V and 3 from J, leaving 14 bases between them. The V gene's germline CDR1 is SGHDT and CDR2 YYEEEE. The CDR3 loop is CASSLSGGGIYNEQFF. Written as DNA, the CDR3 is TGTGCCAGCAGCTTGTCTGGCGGGGGCATCTACAATGAGCAGTTCTTC.

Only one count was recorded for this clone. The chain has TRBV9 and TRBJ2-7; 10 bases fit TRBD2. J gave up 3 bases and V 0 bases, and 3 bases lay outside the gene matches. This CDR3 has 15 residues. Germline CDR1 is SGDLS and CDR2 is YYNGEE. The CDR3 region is CASSVELAGIYEQYF. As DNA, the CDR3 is TGTGCCAGCAGCGTAGAACTAGCGGGAATCTACGAGCAGTACTTC.

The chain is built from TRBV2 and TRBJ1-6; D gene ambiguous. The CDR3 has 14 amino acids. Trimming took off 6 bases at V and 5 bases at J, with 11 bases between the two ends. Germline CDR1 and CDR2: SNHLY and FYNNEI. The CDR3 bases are TGTGCCAGCAGCCCAGGCTCGCATAATTCACCCCTCCACTTT. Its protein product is CASSPGSHNSPLHF.

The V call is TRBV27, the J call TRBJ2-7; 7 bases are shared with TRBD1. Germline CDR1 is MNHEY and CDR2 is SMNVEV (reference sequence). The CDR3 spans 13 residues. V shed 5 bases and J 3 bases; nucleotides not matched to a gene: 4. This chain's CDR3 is CASSLAGGYEQYF. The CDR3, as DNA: TGTGCCAGCAGTCTGGCAGGGGGCTACGAGCAGTACTTC.

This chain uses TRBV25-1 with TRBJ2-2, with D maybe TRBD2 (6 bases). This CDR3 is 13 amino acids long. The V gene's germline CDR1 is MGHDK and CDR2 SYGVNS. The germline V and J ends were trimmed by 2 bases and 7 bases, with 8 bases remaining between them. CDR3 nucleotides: TGTGCCAGCAGTGAACAGGAGGGCGGGGAGCTGTTTTTT. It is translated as CASSEQEGGELFF.

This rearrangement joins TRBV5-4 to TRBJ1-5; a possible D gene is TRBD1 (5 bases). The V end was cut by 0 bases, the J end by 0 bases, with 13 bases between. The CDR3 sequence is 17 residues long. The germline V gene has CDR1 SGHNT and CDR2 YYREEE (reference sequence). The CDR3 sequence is CASSLGGTGFSNQPQHF. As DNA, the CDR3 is TGTGCCAGCAGCTTGGGGGGCACTGGCTTTAGCAATCAGCCCCAGCATTTT. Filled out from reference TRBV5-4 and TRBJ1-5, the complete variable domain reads ETGVTQSPTHLIKTRGQQVTLRCSSQSGHNTVSWYQQALGQGPQFIFQYYREEENGRGNFPPRFSGLQFPNYSSELNVNALELDDSALYLCASSLGGTGFSNQPQHFGDGTRLSIL.

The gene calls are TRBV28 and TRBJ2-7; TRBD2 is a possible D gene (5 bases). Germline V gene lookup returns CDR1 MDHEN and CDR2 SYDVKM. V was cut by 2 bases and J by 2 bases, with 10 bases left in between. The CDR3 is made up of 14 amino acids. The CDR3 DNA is TGTGCCAGCAGTTTACCGGGGTATGCCTACGAGCAGTACTTC. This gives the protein CASSLPGYAYEQYF.

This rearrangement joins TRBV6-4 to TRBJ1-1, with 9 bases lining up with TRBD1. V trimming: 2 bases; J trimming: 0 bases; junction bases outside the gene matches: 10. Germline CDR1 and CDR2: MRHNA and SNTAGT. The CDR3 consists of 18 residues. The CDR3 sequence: CASSDVPGQGSMNTEAFF. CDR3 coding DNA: TGTGCCAGCAGTGACGTTCCGGGACAGGGTTCGATGAACACTGAAGCTTTCTTT.

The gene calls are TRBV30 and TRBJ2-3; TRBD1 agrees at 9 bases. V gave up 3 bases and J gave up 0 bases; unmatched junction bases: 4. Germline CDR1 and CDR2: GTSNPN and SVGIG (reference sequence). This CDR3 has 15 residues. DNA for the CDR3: TGTGCCTGGAGCGCCGGGACAGGGAGCACAGATACGCAGTATTTT. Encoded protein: CAWSAGTGSTDTQYF.

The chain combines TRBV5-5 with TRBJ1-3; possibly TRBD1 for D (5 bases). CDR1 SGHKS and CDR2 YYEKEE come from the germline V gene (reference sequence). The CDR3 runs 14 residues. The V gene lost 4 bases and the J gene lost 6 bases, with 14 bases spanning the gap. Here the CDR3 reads CASSRGGVENTIYF. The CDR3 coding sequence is TGTGCCAGCAGCCGGGGAGGGGTTGAAAACACCATATATTTT.

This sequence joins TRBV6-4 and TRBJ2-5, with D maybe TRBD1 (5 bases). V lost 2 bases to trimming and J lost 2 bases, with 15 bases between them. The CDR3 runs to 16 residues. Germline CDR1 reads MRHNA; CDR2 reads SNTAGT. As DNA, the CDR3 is TGTGCCAGCAGTGACCCTACAGGAGATCAACAAGAGACCCAGTACTTC. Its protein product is CASSDPTGDQQETQYF.

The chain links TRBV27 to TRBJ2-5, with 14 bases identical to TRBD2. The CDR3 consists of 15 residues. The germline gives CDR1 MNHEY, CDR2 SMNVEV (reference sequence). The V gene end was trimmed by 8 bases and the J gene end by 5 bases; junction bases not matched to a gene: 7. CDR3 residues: CASGGLAGAGETQYF. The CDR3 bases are TGTGCCAGCGGGGGACTAGCGGGAGCTGGGGAGACCCAGTACTTC.

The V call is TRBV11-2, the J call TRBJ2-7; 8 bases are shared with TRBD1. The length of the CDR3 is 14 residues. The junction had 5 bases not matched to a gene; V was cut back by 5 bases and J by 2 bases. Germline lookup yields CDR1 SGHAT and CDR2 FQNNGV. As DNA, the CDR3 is TGTGCCAGCAGCGGGGGGACAGGAACCTACGAGCAGTACTTC. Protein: CASSGGTGTYEQYF.

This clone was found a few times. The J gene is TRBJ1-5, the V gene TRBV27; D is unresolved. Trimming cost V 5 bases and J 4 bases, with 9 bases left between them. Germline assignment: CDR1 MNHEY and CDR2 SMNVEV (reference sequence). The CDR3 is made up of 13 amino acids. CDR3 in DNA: TGTGCCAGCAGTCCCTCCGGGAATCAGCCCCAGCATTTT. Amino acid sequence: CASSPSGNQPQHF.

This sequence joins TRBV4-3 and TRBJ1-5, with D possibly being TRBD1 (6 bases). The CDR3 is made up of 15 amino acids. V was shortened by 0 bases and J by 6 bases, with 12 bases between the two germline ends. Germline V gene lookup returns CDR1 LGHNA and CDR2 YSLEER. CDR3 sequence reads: CASSQETGMGQPQHF. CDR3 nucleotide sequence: TGCGCCAGCAGCCAAGAGACAGGAATGGGTCAGCCCCAGCATTTT.

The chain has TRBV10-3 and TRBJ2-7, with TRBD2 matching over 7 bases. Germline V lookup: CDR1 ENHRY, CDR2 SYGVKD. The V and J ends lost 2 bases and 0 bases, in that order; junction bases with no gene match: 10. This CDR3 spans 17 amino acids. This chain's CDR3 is CAISEVGLADLSYEQYF. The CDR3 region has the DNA TGTGCCATCAGTGAGGTAGGTCTAGCGGATCTCTCCTACGAGCAGTACTTC.

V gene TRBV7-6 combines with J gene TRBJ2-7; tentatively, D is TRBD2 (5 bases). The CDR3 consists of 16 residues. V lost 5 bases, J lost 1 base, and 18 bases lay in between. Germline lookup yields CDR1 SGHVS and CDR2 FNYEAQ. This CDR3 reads CASSQVSGMNSYEQYF. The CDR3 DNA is TGTGCCAGCAGCCAAGTTTCGGGAATGAATTCCTACGAGCAGTACTTC.

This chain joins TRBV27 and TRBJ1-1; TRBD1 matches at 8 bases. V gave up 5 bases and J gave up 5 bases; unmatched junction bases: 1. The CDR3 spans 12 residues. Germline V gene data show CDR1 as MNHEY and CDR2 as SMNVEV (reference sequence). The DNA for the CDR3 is TGTGCCAGCAGTCAGGGGGCGACTGAAGCTTTCTTT. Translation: CASSQGATEAFF.

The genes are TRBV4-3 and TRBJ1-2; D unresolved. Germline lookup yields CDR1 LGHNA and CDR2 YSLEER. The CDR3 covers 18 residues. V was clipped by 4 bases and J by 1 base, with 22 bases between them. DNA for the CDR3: TGCGCCAGCAGCCCGAAAACGGGATACACCTTCGATAACTATGGCTACACCTTC. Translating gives CASSPKTGYTFDNYGYTF.

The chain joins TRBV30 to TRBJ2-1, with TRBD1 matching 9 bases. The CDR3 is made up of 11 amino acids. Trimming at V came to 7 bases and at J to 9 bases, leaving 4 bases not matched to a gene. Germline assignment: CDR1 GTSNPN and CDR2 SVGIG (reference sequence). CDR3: CASTGGGEQFF. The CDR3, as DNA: TGTGCCTCCACAGGGGGCGGTGAGCAGTTCTTC. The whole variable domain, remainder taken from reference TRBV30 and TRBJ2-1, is SQTIHQWPATLVQPVGSPLSLECTVEGTSNPNLYWYRQAAGRGLQLLFYSVGIGQISSEVPQNLSASRPQDRQFILSSKKLLLSDSGFYLCASTGGGEQFFGPGTRLTVL.

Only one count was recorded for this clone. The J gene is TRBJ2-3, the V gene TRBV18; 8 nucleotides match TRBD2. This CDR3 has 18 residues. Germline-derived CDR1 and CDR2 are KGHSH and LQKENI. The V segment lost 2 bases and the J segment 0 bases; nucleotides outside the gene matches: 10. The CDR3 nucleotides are TGTGCCAGCTCACCAGGCCTCCCGGGAGGGTATAGCACAGATACGCAGTATTTT. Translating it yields CASSPGLPGGYSTDTQYF.

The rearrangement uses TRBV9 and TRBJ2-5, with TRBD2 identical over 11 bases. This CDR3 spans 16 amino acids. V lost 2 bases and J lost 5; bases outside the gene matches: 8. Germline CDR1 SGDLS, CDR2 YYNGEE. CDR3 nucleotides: TGTGCCAGCAGCGTTAGTAGCGGGGGGGTCTGGGAGACCCAGTACTTC. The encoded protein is CASSVSSGGVWETQYF.

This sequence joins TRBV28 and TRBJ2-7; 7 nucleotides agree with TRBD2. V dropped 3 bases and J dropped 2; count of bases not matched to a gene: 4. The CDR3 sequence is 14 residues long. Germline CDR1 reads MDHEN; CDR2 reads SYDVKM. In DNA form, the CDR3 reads TGTGCCAGCAGTTTGGGAGCGGGGCCCTACGAGCAGTACTTC. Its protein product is CASSLGAGPYEQYF.

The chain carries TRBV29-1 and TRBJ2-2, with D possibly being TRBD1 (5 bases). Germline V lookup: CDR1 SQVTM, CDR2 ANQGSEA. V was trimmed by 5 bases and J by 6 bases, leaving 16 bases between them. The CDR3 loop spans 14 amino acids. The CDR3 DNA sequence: TGCAGCGTTCCAAAATGGGGCTCAGCCGGGGAGCTGTTTTTT. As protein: CSVPKWGSAGELFF.

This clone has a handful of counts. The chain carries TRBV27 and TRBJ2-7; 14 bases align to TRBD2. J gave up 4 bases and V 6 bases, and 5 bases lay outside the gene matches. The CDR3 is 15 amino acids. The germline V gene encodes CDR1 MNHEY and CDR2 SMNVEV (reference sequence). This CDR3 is CASRGTSGSVYEQYF. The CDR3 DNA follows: TGTGCCAGCAGGGGGACTAGCGGGAGCGTGTACGAGCAGTACTTC.